One and the same sample provided the 6 T cell receptor beta chains below, sequenced in a study of blood T cell repertoires in COVID-19. Only in-frame clones appear in the TCRdb table, and some are missing; sequencing was by immunoSEQ multiplex PCR. The sample has about 270,000 clones; roughly nine tenths are singletons. Sequenced material: peripheral blood. These receptors originate from a woman aged 25 to 39 with COVID-19, enrolled during active disease.

The J gene is TRBJ2-5, the V gene TRBV5-1; no definite D call. Germline V CDR1 and CDR2: SGHRS, YFSETQ. V lost 0 bases to trimming and J lost 5 bases, with 11 bases between them. The CDR3 runs to 14 residues. The CDR3: CASSLESQWETQYF. In nucleotides, the CDR3 is TGCGCCAGCAGCTTGGAGTCCCAGTGGGAGACCCAGTACTTC. Supplemented by reference TRBV5-1 and TRBJ2-5, the full variable domain reads KAGVTQTPRYLIKTRGQQVTLSCSPISGHRSVSWYQQTPGQGLQFLFEYFSETQRNKGNFPGRFSGRQFSNSRSEMNVSTLELGDSALYLCASSLESQWETQYFGPGTRLLVL.

The V call is TRBV27, the J call TRBJ2-5, with D possibly TRBD2 on 5 matching bases. The CDR3 totals 14 residues. The germline V gene encodes CDR1 MNHEY and CDR2 SMNVEV (reference sequence). Trimming took off 2 bases at V and 5 bases at J, with 12 bases between the two ends. The CDR3: CASSLDWGVETQYF. CDR3 nucleotide sequence: TGTGCCAGCAGTTTAGACTGGGGAGTGGAGACCCAGTACTTC.

The chain has TRBV5-8 and TRBJ2-6; perhaps TRBD1 as D (5 bases). The germline V gene has CDR1 SGHTS and CDR2 YDEGEE. Trimming pared 0 bases from V and 0 bases from J, leaving 19 bases between. CDR3 length equals 20 residues. CDR3 nucleotide sequence: TGTGCCAGCAGCTTGGCGCTCGGTAGGGGCGGATACTCTGGGGCCAACGTCCTGACTTTC. It yields the protein CASSLALGRGGYSGANVLTF.

This rearrangement joins TRBV6-5 to TRBJ2-3; 9 bases map to TRBD2. Germline CDR1 and CDR2: MNHEY and SVGAGI. Losses at the gene ends were 6 bases for V and 4 bases for J; bases not matched to a gene: 8. This CDR3 contains 15 residues. The CDR3 DNA reads as TGTGCCAGCAGGAGCGGGGGGTGGGATGCAGATACGCAGTATTTT. Amino acid sequence: CASRSGGWDADTQYF.

The chain couples TRBV6-5 to TRBJ2-3; 14 positions match TRBD2. Germline V CDR1 and CDR2: MNHEY, SVGAGI. The CDR3 has 16 amino acids. V gave up 4 bases and J gave up 4 bases; unmatched junction bases: 4. The CDR3 protein is CASSLGLAGAADTQYF. CDR3 coding DNA: TGTGCCAGCAGTTTGGGACTAGCGGGGGCCGCAGATACGCAGTATTTT.

The chain links TRBV5-1 to TRBJ1-1, with unresolved D. V was shortened by 3 bases and J by 2 bases, with 8 bases between the two germline ends. The CDR3 spans 13 residues. Per germline, CDR1 SGHRS and CDR2 YFSETQ. CDR3 amino acids: CASSSELNTEAFF. The CDR3 DNA is TGCGCCAGCAGCTCTGAGTTAAACACTGAAGCTTTCTTT.